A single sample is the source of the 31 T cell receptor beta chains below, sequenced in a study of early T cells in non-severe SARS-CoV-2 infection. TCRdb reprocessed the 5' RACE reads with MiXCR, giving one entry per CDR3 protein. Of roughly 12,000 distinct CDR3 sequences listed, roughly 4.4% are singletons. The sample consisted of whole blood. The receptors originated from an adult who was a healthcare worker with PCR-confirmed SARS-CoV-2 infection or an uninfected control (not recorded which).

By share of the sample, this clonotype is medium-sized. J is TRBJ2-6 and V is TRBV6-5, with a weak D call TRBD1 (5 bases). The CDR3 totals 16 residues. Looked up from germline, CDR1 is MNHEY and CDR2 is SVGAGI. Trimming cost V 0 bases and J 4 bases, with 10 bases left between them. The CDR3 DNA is TGTGCCAGCAGTTACTCAGGGGCCGTCGGGGCCAACGTCCTGACTTTC. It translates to CASSYSGAVGANVLTF.

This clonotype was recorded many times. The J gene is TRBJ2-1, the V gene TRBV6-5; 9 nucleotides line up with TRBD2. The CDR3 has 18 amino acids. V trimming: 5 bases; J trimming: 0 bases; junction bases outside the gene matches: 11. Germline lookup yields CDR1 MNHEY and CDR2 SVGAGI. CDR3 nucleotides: TGTGCCAGCAGTGCAGCGGGGGGCGATTTGAGCTCCTACAATGAGCAGTTCTTC. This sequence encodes CASSAAGGDLSSYNEQFF.

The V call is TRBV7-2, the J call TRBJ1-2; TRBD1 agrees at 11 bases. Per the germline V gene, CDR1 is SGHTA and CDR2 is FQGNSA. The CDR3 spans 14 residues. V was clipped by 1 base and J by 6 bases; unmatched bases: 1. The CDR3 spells CASSLGTGGDGYTF. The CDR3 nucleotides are TGTGCCAGCAGCTTAGGGACAGGGGGCGATGGCTACACCTTC.

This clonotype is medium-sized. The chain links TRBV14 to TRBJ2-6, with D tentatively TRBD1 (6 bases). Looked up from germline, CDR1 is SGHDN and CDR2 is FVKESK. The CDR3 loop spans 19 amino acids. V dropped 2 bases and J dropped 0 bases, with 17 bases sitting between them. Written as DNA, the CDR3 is TGTGCCAGCAGCCAATCTACAGGGCGCCCCATCTCTGGGGCCAACGTCCTGACTTTC. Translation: CASSQSTGRPISGANVLTF.

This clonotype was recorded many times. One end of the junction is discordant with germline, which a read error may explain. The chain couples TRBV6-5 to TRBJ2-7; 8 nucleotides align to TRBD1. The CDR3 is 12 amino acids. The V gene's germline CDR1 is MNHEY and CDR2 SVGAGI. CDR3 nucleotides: TGTGCCAGCGGAAACGGACAGGGTGTTATCGGATTC. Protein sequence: CASGNGQGVIGF.

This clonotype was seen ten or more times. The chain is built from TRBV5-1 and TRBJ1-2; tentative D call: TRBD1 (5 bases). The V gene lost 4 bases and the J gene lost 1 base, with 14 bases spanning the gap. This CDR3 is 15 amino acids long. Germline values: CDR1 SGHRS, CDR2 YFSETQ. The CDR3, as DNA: TGCGCCAGCAGCCCACGAGGGGCGGGTAACTATGGCTACACCTTC. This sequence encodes CASSPRGAGNYGYTF.

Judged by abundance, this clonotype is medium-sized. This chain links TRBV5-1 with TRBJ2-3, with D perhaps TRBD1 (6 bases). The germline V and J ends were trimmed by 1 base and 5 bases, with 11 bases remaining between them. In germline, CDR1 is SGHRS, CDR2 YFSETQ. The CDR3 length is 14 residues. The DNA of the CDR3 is TGCGCCAGCAGCTTGTTGGACAGTGAAGATACGCAGTATTTT. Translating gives CASSLLDSEDTQYF. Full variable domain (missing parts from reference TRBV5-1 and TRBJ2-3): KAGVTQTPRYLIKTRGQQVTLSCSPISGHRSVSWYQQTPGQGLQFLFEYFSETQRNKGNFPGRFSGRQFSNSRSEMNVSTLELGDSALYLCASSLLDSEDTQYFGPGTRLTVL.

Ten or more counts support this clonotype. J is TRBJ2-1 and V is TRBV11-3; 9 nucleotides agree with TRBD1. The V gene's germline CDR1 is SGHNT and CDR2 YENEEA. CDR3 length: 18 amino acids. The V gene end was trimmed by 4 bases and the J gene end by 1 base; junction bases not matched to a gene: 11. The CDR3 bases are TGTGCCAGCAGCTCGGGACAGGGATTATGGACTTCCTACAATGAGCAGTTCTTC. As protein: CASSSGQGLWTSYNEQFF. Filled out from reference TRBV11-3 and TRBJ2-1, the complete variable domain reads EAGVVQSPRYKIIEKKQPVAFWCNPISGHNTLYWYLQNLGQGPELLIRYENEEAVDDSQLPKDRFSAERLKGVDSTLKIQPAELGDSAVYLCASSSGQGLWTSYNEQFFGPGTRLTVL.

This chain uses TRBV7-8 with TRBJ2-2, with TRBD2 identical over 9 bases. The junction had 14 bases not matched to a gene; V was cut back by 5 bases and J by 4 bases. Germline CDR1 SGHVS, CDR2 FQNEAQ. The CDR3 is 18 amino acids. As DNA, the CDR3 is TGTGCCAGCAGCGTACGACTTCGTAGCGGGGGCGCCACCGGGGAGCTGTTTTTT. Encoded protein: CASSVRLRSGGATGELFF.

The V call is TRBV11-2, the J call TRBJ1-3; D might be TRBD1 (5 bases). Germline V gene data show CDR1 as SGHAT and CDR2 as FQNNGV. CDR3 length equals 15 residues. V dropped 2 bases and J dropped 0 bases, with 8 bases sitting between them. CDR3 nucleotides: TGTGCCAGCAGCTTACGGGGCAACTCTGGAAACACCATATATTTT. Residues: CASSLRGNSGNTIYF.

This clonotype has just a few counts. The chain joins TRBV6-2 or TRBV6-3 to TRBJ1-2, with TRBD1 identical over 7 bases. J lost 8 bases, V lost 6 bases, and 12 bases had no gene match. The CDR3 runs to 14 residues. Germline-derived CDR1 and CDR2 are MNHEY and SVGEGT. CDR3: CASRAIDREEGYTF. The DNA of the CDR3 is TGTGCCAGCAGGGCCATCGACAGGGAGGAGGGCTACACCTTC.

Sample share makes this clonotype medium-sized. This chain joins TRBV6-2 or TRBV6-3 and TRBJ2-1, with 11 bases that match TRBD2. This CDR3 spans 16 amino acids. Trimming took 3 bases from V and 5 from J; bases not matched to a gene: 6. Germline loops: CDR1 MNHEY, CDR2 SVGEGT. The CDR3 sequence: CASSYPRLAGHNEQFF. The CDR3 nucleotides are TGTGCCAGCAGTTATCCAAGACTAGCGGGGCACAATGAGCAGTTCTTC.

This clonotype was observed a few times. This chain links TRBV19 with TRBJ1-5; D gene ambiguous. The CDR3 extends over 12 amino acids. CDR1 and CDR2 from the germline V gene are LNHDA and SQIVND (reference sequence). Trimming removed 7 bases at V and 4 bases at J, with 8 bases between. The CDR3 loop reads CASTPGNQPQHF. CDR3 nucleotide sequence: TGTGCCAGTACCCCCGGAAATCAGCCCCAGCATTTT.

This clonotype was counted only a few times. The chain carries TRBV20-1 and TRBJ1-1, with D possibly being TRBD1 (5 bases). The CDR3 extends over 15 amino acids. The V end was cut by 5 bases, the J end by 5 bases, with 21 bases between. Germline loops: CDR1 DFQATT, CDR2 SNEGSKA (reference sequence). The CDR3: CSAPSLTGGRTEAFF. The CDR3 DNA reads TGCAGTGCTCCCTCGCTGACCGGGGGGAGGACTGAAGCTTTCTTT.

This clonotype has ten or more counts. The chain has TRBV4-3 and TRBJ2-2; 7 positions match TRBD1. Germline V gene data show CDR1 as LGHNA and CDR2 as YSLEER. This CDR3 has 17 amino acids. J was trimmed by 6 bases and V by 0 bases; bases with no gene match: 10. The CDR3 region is CASSQEKRGRTAGELFF. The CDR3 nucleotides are TGCGCCAGCAGCCAAGAGAAGAGGGGGCGAACTGCCGGGGAGCTGTTTTTT.

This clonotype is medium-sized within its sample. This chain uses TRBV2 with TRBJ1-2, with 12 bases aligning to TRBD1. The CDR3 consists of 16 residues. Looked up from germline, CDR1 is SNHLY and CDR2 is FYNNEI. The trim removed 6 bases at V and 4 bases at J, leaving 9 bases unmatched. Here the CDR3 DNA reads TGTGCCAGCAGCCGGGACAGGGGGCGAACCACCTATGGCTACACCTTC. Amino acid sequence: CASSRDRGRTTYGYTF.

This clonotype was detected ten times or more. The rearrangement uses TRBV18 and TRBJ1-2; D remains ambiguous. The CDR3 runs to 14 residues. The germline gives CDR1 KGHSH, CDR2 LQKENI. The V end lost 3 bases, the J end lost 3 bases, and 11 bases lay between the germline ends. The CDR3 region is CASSPEAEHYGYTF. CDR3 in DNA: TGTGCCAGCTCACCGGAAGCGGAACACTATGGCTACACCTTC.

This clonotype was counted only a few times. The CDR3 loop reads CSVHSTGASYEQYF. In DNA, the CDR3 is TGCAGCGTTCATAGTACCGGAGCCTCCTACGAGCAGTACTTC. The chain couples TRBV29-1 to TRBJ2-7; D not resolved. This CDR3 has 14 residues. From germline, CDR1 is SQVTM and CDR2 ANQGSEA. Trimming removed 5 bases from V and 0 bases from J, with 14 bases in between.

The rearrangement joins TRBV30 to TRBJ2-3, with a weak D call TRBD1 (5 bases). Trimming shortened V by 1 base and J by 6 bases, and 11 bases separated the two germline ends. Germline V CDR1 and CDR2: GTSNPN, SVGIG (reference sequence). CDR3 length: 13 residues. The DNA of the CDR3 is TGTGCCTGGAGTGGGACATTCGGGGATACGCAGTATTTT. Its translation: CAWSGTFGDTQYF.

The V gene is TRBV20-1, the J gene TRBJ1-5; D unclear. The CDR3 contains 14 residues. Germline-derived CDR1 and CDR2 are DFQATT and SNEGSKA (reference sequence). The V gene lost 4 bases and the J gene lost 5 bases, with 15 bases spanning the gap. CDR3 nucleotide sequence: TGCAGTGCTACCCCCCCGGTCGGGGATCAGCCCCAGCATTTT. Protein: CSATPPVGDQPQHF.

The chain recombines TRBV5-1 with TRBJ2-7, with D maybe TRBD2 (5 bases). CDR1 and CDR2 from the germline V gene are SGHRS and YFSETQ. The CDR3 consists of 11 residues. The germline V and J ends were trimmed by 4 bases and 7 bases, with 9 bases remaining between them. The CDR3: CASSLRGEQYF. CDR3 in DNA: TGCGCCAGCAGCCTACGGGGTGAGCAGTACTTC.

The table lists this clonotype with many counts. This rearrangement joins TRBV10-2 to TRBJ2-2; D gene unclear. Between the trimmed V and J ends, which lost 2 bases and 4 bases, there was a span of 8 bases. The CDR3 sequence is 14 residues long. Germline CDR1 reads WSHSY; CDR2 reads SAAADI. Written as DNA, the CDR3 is TGCGCCAGCAGTGAGGGAGTAATCACCGGGGAGCTGTTTTTT. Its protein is CASSEGVITGELFF.

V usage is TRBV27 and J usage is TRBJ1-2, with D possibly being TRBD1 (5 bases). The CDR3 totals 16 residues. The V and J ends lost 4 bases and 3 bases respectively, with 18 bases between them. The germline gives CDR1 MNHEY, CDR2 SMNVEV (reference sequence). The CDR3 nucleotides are TGTGCCAGCAGTTCCTTTCGACAGCCCCATTACTATGGCTACACCTTC. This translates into CASSSFRQPHYYGYTF.

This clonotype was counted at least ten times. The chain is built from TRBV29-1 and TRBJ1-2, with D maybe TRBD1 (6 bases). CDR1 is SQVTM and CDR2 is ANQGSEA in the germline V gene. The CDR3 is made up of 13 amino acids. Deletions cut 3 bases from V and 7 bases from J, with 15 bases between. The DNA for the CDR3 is TGCAGCGTTGAGTCTGCAGGGGAAAGTGGCTACACCTTC. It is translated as CSVESAGESGYTF.

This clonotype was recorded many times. In nucleotides, the CDR3 is TGCGCCAGCAGCCCTATCGGGACAGGGGGCTACAATGAGCAGTTCTTC. Protein sequence: CASSPIGTGGYNEQFF. This chain connects TRBV4-1 to TRBJ2-1, with TRBD1 matching 11 bases. Germline CDR1 MGHRA, CDR2 YSYEKL. V was clipped by 4 bases and J by 3 bases; unmatched bases: 5. This CDR3 comprises 16 residues.

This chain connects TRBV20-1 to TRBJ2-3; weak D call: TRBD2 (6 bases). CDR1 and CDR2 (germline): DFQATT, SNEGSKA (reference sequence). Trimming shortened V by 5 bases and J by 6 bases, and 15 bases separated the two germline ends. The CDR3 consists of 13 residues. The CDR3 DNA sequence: TGCAGTGCTTCTAGCGTGGTAGGGGATACGCAGTATTTT. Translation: CSASSVVGDTQYF.

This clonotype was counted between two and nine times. The CDR3 sequence: CSAYTGQAGTQYF. The DNA of the CDR3 is TGCAGCGCATACACGGGACAGGCCGGTACGCAGTATTTT. The V and J genes are TRBV29-1 and TRBJ2-3; TRBD1 matches 8 bases. Trimming at V came to 7 bases and at J to 8 bases, leaving 11 bases not matched to a gene. The germline CDR1 and CDR2 sequences are SQVTM and ANQGSEA. The CDR3 is 13 amino acids.

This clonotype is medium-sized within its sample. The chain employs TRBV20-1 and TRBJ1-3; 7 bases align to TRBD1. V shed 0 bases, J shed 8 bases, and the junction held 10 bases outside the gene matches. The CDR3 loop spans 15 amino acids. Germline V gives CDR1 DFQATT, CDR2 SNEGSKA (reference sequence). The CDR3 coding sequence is TGCAGTGCTAGAGACATACAGGGGCCGATGTACACCATATATTTT. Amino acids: CSARDIQGPMYTIYF.

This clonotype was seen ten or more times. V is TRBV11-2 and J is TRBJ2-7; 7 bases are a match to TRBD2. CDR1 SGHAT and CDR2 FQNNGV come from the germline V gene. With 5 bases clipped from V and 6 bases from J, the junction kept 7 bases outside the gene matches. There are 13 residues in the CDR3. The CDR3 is CASSPSGIGEQYF. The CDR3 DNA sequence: TGTGCCAGCAGCCCAAGCGGGATAGGCGAGCAGTACTTC.

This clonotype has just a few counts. CDR3 region: CASSTGTGSTDTQYF. CDR3 bases: TGTGCCAGCAGTACCGGGACAGGGAGCACAGATACGCAGTATTTT. This chain links TRBV2 with TRBJ2-3; 9 positions match TRBD1. V lost 5 bases and J lost 0; bases outside the gene matches: 3. CDR1 SNHLY and CDR2 FYNNEI come from the germline V gene. CDR3 size: 15 residues. The full variable domain, completed using reference TRBV2 and TRBJ2-3, is EPEVTQTPSHQVTQMGQEVILRCVPISNHLYFYWYRQILGQKVEFLVSFYNNEISEKSEIFDDQFSVERPDGSNFTLKIRSTKLEDSAMYFCASSTGTGSTDTQYFGPGTRLTVL.

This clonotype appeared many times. The CDR3 sequence is CASSGQGGNGYTF. The CDR3, as DNA: TGTGCCAGCAGTGGACAGGGCGGGAATGGCTACACCTTC. The rearrangement uses TRBV12-3 or TRBV12-4 and TRBJ1-2; the match to TRBD1 covers 8 bases. The CDR3 runs to 13 residues. Trimming removed 5 bases from V and 6 bases from J; junction bases left unmatched: 5.